The 25 T cell receptor beta chains below were found in one sample sequenced in a study of siplizumab effects on memory and regulatory T cells. Clones were read by immunoSEQ multiplex PCR, and TCRdb kept only the in-frame ones, dropping some. Of 40,000 to 45,000 clones in the sample, 89% were seen once. Material: naive CD4+ T cells sorted from blood. These receptors all stem from a human donor in good health.

The chain carries TRBV28 and TRBJ1-1; TRBD1 is a possible D gene (6 bases). Trimming pared 6 bases from V and 3 bases from J, leaving 20 bases between. CDR1 and CDR2 (germline): MDHEN, SYDVKM. The CDR3 has 16 residues. CDR3 region: CASRHREGIVDTEAFF. For the CDR3, the DNA is TGTGCCAGCAGACACAGGGAGGGCATTGTGGACACTGAAGCTTTCTTT.

The V gene is TRBV10-1, the J gene TRBJ1-6; D gene unclear. V was trimmed by 3 bases and J by 7 bases, leaving 7 bases between them. The CDR3 loop spans 13 amino acids. CDR1 and CDR2 (germline): WNHNN, SYGVQD (reference sequence). CDR3 in amino acids: CASSDLRNSPLHF. The DNA for the CDR3 is TGCGCCAGCAGTGATCTCAGGAATTCACCCCTCCACTTT.

V and J are TRBV6-1 and TRBJ1-5, with 9 bases that match TRBD1. Germline assignment: CDR1 MNHNS and CDR2 SASEGT. V was pared by 5 bases and J by 4 bases, with 6 bases of the junction left unmatched. The CDR3 is 15 residues long. The CDR3 here is CASSPGTGKNQPQHF. In DNA, the CDR3 is TGTGCCAGCAGTCCCGGGACAGGGAAGAATCAGCCCCAGCATTTT.

The rearrangement uses TRBV7-9 and TRBJ1-2; a weak D match, TRBD1 (6 bases). The CDR3 loop spans 19 amino acids. Looked up from germline, CDR1 is SEHNR and CDR2 is FQNEAQ (reference sequence). V lost 3 bases and J lost 2, with 25 bases in between. CDR3 protein: CASSLGRRGLIRGNYGYTF. The CDR3 DNA reads as TGTGCCAGCAGCTTGGGACGGAGGGGGTTAATCAGAGGGAACTATGGCTACACCTTC. Full variable domain (outside the CDR3, taken from reference TRBV7-9 and TRBJ1-2): DTGVSQNPRHKITKRGQNVTFRCDPISEHNRLYWYRQTLGQGPEFLTYFQNEAQLEKSRLLSDRFSAERPKGSFSTLEIQRTEQGDSAMYLCASSLGRRGLIRGNYGYTFGSGTRLTVV.

The chain is built from TRBV7-9 and TRBJ1-2; 8 bases map to TRBD1. The J segment lost 6 bases and the V segment lost 1 base, leaving 10 bases of the junction unmatched. The CDR3 is 16 residues long. Germline CDR1 is SEHNR and CDR2 is FQNEAQ (reference sequence). CDR3: CASSLDGRGRNNGYTF. The CDR3 DNA reads TGTGCCAGCAGCTTAGATGGCAGGGGGCGCAACAATGGCTACACCTTC.

The chain links TRBV5-6 to TRBJ1-1; TRBD1 matches 7 bases. Germline values: CDR1 SGHDT, CDR2 YYEEEE. This CDR3 has 14 amino acids. Losses at the gene ends were 4 bases for V and 1 base for J; bases not matched to a gene: 4. CDR3 in amino acids: CASSPWDRNTEAFF. The CDR3 DNA reads TGTGCCAGCAGCCCCTGGGACAGGAACACTGAAGCTTTCTTT. Full variable domain (missing parts from reference TRBV5-6 and TRBJ1-1): DAGVTQSPTHLIKTRGQQVTLRCSPKSGHDTVSWYQQALGQGPQFIFQYYEEEERQRGNFPDRFSGHQFPNYSSELNVNALLLGDSALYLCASSPWDRNTEAFFGQGTRLTVV.

The chain uses TRBV11-3 and TRBJ2-1; D is uncertain. The CDR3 totals 13 residues. Germline V gene sequence: CDR1 SGHNT, CDR2 YENEEA. V gave up 1 base and J gave up 5 bases, with 6 bases separating them. The CDR3 DNA follows: TGTGCCAGCAGCTTAGGGGCTCACAATGAGCAGTTCTTC. This encodes CASSLGAHNEQFF. The full variable domain, its missing parts supplied by reference TRBV11-3 and TRBJ2-1, is EAGVVQSPRYKIIEKKQPVAFWCNPISGHNTLYWYLQNLGQGPELLIRYENEEAVDDSQLPKDRFSAERLKGVDSTLKIQPAELGDSAVYLCASSLGAHNEQFFGPGTRLTVL.

V is TRBV6-5 and J is TRBJ1-5; a weak D match, TRBD1 (5 bases). Trimming cost V 5 bases and J 0 bases, with 8 bases left between them. The CDR3 sequence is 14 residues long. CDR1 MNHEY and CDR2 SVGAGI come from the germline V gene. The CDR3 region has the DNA TGTGCCAGCAGTCGACAGTATAGCAATCAGCCCCAGCATTTT. Encoded protein: CASSRQYSNQPQHF.

The chain combines TRBV19 with TRBJ1-4; D unresolved. The length of the CDR3 is 14 residues. V was pared by 4 bases and J by 5 bases, with 11 bases between. CDR1 and CDR2 (germline): LNHDA, SQIVND (reference sequence). The CDR3 bases are TGTGCCAGTAGTAGGGAAGGGCGGAATGAAAAACTGTTTTTT. Amino acid sequence: CASSREGRNEKLFF.

CDR3 DNA sequence: TGTGCCACCCGTTATCGGGGCACTCCGAACGAGCAGTACTTC. This encodes CATRYRGTPNEQYF. This chain uses TRBV5-4 with TRBJ2-7, with D possibly called TRBD1 or TRBD2 (5 bases each). Trimming removed 9 bases at V and 5 bases at J, with 21 bases between. Per germline, CDR1 SGHNT and CDR2 YYREEE (reference sequence). The CDR3 consists of 14 residues.

The chain is built from TRBV6-5 and TRBJ1-2, with a possible D match to TRBD1 (6 bases). CDR1 MNHEY and CDR2 SVGAGI come from the germline V gene. CDR3 size: 14 residues. Between the trimmed V and J ends, which lost 0 bases and 4 bases, there was a span of 9 bases. In DNA, the CDR3 is TGTGCCAGCAGTTACTCGTGGGGGGCCTATGGCTACACCTTC. Its translation is CASSYSWGAYGYTF.

The genes are TRBV6-5 and TRBJ2-7; no definite D call. V shed 0 bases and J shed 5 bases, with 14 bases lying between them. The CDR3 runs to 15 residues. Germline CDR1 and CDR2: MNHEY and SVGAGI. The CDR3 is CASSYSSFRKHEQYF. CDR3 coding DNA: TGTGCCAGCAGTTACTCTTCTTTTCGGAAACACGAGCAGTACTTC.

The rearrangement uses TRBV25-1 and TRBJ1-2; a possible D gene is TRBD1 (5 bases). This CDR3 comprises 14 residues. V shed 6 bases and J shed 4 bases, with 15 bases lying between them. Germline CDR1 and CDR2: MGHDK and SYGVNS. CDR3 protein: CASRSDRSPYGYTF. Here the CDR3 DNA reads TGTGCCAGCAGATCCGACAGAAGTCCCTATGGCTACACCTTC.

V and J are TRBV15 and TRBJ2-1, with D uncertain. Germline V CDR1 and CDR2: LNHNV, YYDKDF (reference sequence). This CDR3 spans 14 amino acids. Trimming took 1 base from V and 2 from J, leaving 6 bases between them. The CDR3 protein is CATSRGNTYNEQFF. CDR3 sequence (DNA): TGTGCCACCAGCAGAGGAAATACCTACAATGAGCAGTTCTTC.

The chain carries TRBV25-1 and TRBJ1-4; D uncertain. Trimming left V 3 bases short and J 5 bases short, with 4 bases between. The V gene's germline CDR1 is MGHDK and CDR2 SYGVNS. This CDR3 is 12 amino acids long. The CDR3 DNA sequence: TGTGCCAGCAGTGACCCCAATGAAAAACTGTTTTTT. Protein: CASSDPNEKLFF.

The rearrangement uses TRBV14 and TRBJ1-1; D is perhaps TRBD1 (6 bases). CDR1 is SGHDN, CDR2 FVKESK, per germline. The CDR3 sequence is 14 residues long. Trimming removed 5 bases from V and 1 base from J, with 11 bases in between. CDR3 nucleotide sequence: TGTGCCAGCAGCTACCGGGACACGAACACTGAAGCTTTCTTT. Translating it yields CASSYRDTNTEAFF.

The J gene is TRBJ1-1, the V gene TRBV5-1; D not certain. Germline-derived CDR1 and CDR2 are SGHRS and YFSETQ. Trimming left V 4 bases short and J 1 base short, with 14 bases between. The CDR3 covers 15 residues. Here the CDR3 DNA reads TGCGCCAGCAGCGGCTCTAGGATGGCGAACACTGAAGCTTTCTTT. As protein: CASSGSRMANTEAFF.

The chain is built from TRBV10-1 and TRBJ2-3; D may be TRBD2 (5 bases). Trimming pared 7 bases from V and 1 base from J, leaving 12 bases between. Germline V gene lookup returns CDR1 WNHNN and CDR2 SYGVQD (reference sequence). This CDR3 comprises 14 residues. The CDR3 DNA is TGCGCCAGCAAGAGGGCCTGCGGCACAGATACGCAGTATTTT. Translation gives CASKRACGTDTQYF.

The genes are TRBV11-3 and TRBJ2-2; D possibly corresponds to TRBD2 (6 bases). Germline-derived CDR1 and CDR2 are SGHNT and YENEEA. V gave up 3 bases and J gave up 0 bases, with 8 bases separating them. The CDR3 spans 15 residues. In DNA form, the CDR3 reads TGTGCCAGCAGCTTGGGGGGTTCGAACACCGGGGAGCTGTTTTTT. Translated: CASSLGGSNTGELFF.

This clone has more than one count but fewer than ten. The chain employs TRBV10-3 and TRBJ2-2; no reliable D call. CDR3 size: 15 residues. Trimming removed 6 bases from V and 0 bases from J, with 11 bases in between. Germline lookup yields CDR1 ENHRY and CDR2 SYGVKD. The CDR3 nucleotides are TGTGCCATCAGCCCACAGATCGCGAACACCGGGGAGCTGTTTTTT. Residues: CAISPQIANTGELFF.

The J gene is TRBJ2-4, the V gene TRBV4-2, with TRBD2 as a possible D gene (7 bases). The CDR3 is made up of 17 amino acids. Germline assignment: CDR1 LGHNA and CDR2 YNFKEQ. The V and J ends lost 2 bases and 5 bases respectively, with 19 bases between them. The CDR3 protein is CASSQQPGGGGENIQYF. The DNA for the CDR3 is TGTGCCAGCAGCCAACAACCCGGCGGGGGCGGAGAAAACATTCAGTACTTC.

This chain joins TRBV5-1 and TRBJ1-4; TRBD1 is a possible D gene (6 bases). The CDR3 totals 16 residues. Trimming stripped 0 bases from V and 3 bases from J, with 12 bases between. From germline, CDR1 is SGHRS and CDR2 YFSETQ. This CDR3 reads CASSLGLQGANEKLFF. The DNA of the CDR3 is TGCGCCAGCAGCTTGGGGTTACAGGGCGCTAATGAAAAACTGTTTTTT.

The table lists this clone with a few counts. The chain links TRBV19 to TRBJ1-2; the D gene is possibly TRBD1 (5 bases). In germline, CDR1 is LNHDA, CDR2 SQIVND (reference sequence). Trimming pared 6 bases from V and 2 bases from J, leaving 7 bases between. The CDR3 sequence is 12 residues long. The CDR3 region has the DNA TGTGCCAGTAGCAGGGACAACTATGGCTACACCTTC. It specifies CASSRDNYGYTF.

V usage is TRBV19 and J usage is TRBJ2-5, with TRBD2 matching over 11 bases. Trimming at V came to 6 bases and at J to 1 base, leaving 19 bases not matched to a gene. The CDR3 contains 20 residues. From germline, CDR1 is LNHDA and CDR2 SQIVND (reference sequence). This CDR3 reads CASSQLRLAGTPYPQETQYF. CDR3 in DNA: TGTGCCAGTAGCCAACTAAGACTAGCGGGGACCCCCTATCCCCAAGAGACCCAGTACTTC.

The chain employs TRBV28 and TRBJ2-5; no definite D call. Trimming removed 5 bases from V and 4 bases from J, with 2 bases in between. Germline lookup yields CDR1 MDHEN and CDR2 SYDVKM. This CDR3 is 10 amino acids long. CDR3 DNA sequence: TGTGCCAGCAGTGCAGAGACCCAGTACTTC. Its protein product is CASSAETQYF.